This TCR beta chain was recorded in a study of T cells after yellow fever vaccination (dated 2019 in TCRdb). Regarding the complete study: Libraries from fractions with low cell numbers were prepared with the SMART-Seq v4 Ultra Low Input RNA kit. Bulk TCR alpha and beta repertoires were sequenced longitudinally to track T-cell clones before and after primary and booster YFV17D yellow fever vaccination. Two healthy male donors made up the cohort, one aged 18 to 29 years and the other aged 30 to 40 years. Blood was collected at multiple timepoints before and after primary and secondary immunization, and bulk PBMC replicates and cell subsets were isolated.

This specimen's treatment or condition label, per the study, means: live attenuated yellow fever vaccine strain. At every blood-draw timepoint, two biological replicates of bulk PBMCs were collected. A standard Ficoll-Paque protocol was used to isolate PBMCs from peripheral blood. TriZol was used to extract RNA from bulk PBMCs, CD4 and CD8 fractions, and dextramer-positive and dextramer-negative fractions. General findings and caveats noted by the study authors: The secondary T-cell response was weaker than the primary response but faster, peaking on day 5 instead of day 15. A small share of clonotypes occurred in both CD4 and CD8 compartments, likely arising from convergent recombination. Because only two donors were included in the study, the extent to which the findings can be generalized is limited. After the booster, most of the clones that had expanded following primary vaccination were detected again (approximately 96% of CD4 and roughly 88% of CD8), which suggests that memory was broadly maintained. Because abundant contaminating clonotypes from the bulk population could be contained in FACS-sorted repertoires, computational filtering was required.

This clonotype was counted ten times or more. It has no known antigen specificity. No base-level quality is on record; no much larger clone is a single base apart. TCR cDNA was made using 5'RACE template switching, a step that added a universal primer site and unique molecular identifiers. Priming for cDNA synthesis came from both the TCR alpha and TCR beta constant segments. Two PCR steps were used to amplify libraries, with sample barcodes and sequencing adapters being added in the second step. Sequencing of libraries was performed on Illumina HiSeq 2500 (2x100 bp) or NovaSeq (2x150 bp). Per the authors' processing: MIGEC was used to demultiplex reads and collapse the reads into UMI consensus sequences, and MiXCR was used for V(D)J alignment. Vaccine-responding clonotypes were identified with edgeR using replicate PBMC samples, with FDR below 0.01 and a log2 fold change above 5 up to day 15 being required. Each bulk clonotype received a CD4 or CD8 identity based on whether the sequenced CD4 or CD8 repertoire contained that clonotype at higher abundance. Using fastp at Q25 and MiXCR, TCRdb reprocessed the public reads and kept productive beta chains. When rows share a CDR3 protein, they turn into one entry using the most common DNA and genes. The V and J calls were determined by TCRdb, not by the authors. For this sample there are a few hundred thousand distinct CDR3 sequences; about a sixth appear just once. The top ten clones comprise 17% of the sample.

Spanning cysteine to phenylalanine, the CDR3 consists of 15 amino acids. The sequence is cut down to CDR3 DNA, 45 bases in frame from base 1. V was cut back by 3 bases and J by 2 bases, leaving a gap of 9 bases between them. As encoded in the germline V gene (reference sequence), CDR1 is SGHKS while CDR2 is YYEKEE. This TCR was sampled from a man aged 18-30 years who received the YFV17D yellow fever vaccine. The starting material was PBMCs, obtained 4 to 5 days after the first yellow fever vaccination. The chain is encoded by TRBV5-5 joined to TRBJ1-6; the D gene is unclear. The DNA sequence is TGTGCCAGCAGCTCCACAAAAGCCTATAATTCACCCCTCCACTTT. Its protein reads: CASSSTKAYNSPLHF.